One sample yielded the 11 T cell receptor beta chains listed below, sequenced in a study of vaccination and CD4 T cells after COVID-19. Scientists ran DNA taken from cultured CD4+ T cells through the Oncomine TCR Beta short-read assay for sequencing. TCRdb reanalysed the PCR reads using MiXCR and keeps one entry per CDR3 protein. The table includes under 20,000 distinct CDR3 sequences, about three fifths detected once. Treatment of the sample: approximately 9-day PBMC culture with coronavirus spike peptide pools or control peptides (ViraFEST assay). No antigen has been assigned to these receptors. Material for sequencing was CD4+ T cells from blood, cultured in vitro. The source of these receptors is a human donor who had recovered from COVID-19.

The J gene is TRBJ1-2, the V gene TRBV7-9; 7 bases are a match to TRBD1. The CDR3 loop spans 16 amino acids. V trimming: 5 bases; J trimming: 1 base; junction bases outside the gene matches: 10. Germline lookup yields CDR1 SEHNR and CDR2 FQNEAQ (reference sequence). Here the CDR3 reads CASSPTPGQHNYGYTF. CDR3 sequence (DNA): TGTGCCAGCAGCCCTACCCCGGGACAGCATAACTATGGCTACACCTTC.

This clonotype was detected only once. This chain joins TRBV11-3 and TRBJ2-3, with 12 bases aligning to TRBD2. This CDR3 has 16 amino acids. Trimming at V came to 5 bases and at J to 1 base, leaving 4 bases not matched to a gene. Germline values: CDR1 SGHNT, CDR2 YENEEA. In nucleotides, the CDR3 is TGTGCCAGCAGCCCGGGACTAGCGGGCCGCACAGATACGCAGTATTTT. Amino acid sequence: CASSPGLAGRTDTQYF.

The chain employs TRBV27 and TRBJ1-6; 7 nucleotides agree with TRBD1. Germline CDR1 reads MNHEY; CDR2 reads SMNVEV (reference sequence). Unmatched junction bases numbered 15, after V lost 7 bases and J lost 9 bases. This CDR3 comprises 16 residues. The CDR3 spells CASTYSTIQGTSPLHF. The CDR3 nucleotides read TGTGCCAGCACCTACTCGACCATACAGGGGACTTCACCCCTCCACTTT.

Here the CDR3 reads CASRTGTQDTEAFF. The CDR3 DNA reads as TGTGCCAGCAGAACTGGGACCCAAGACACTGAAGCTTTCTTT. This chain joins TRBV28 and TRBJ1-1, with TRBD1 as a possible D gene (5 bases). Deletions cut 6 bases from V and 3 bases from J, with 14 bases between. The CDR3 is 14 residues long. Germline CDR1 is MDHEN and CDR2 is SYDVKM.

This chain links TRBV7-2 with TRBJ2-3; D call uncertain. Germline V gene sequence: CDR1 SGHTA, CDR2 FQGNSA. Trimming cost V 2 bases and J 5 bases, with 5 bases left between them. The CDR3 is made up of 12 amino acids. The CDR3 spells CASSLPLDTQYF. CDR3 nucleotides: TGTGCCAGCAGCTTACCCCTAGATACGCAGTATTTT. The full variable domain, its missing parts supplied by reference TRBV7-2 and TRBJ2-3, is GAGVSQSPSNKVTEKGKDVELRCDPISGHTALYWYRQSLGQGLEFLIYFQGNSAPDKSGLPSDRFSAERTGGSVSTLTIQRTQQEDSAVYLCASSLPLDTQYFGPGTRLTVL.

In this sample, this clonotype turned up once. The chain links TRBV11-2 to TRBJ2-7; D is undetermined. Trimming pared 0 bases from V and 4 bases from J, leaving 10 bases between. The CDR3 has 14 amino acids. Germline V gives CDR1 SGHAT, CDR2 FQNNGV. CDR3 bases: TGTGCCAGCAGCTTAGAACCGGGTCCTTACGAGCAGTACTTC. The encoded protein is CASSLEPGPYEQYF.

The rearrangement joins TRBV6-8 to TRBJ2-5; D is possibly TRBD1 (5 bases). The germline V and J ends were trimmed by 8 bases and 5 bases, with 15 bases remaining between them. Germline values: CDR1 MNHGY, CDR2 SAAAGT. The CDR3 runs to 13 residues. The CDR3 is CASGPQGEETQYF. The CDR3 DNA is TGTGCCAGCGGGCCCCAGGGCGAGGAGACCCAGTACTTC.

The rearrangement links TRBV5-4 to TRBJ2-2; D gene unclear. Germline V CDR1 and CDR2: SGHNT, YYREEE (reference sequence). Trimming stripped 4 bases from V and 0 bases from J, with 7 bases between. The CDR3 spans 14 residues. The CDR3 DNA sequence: TGTGCCAGCAGCCAACGTCCGAACACCGGGGAGCTGTTTTTT. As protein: CASSQRPNTGELFF.

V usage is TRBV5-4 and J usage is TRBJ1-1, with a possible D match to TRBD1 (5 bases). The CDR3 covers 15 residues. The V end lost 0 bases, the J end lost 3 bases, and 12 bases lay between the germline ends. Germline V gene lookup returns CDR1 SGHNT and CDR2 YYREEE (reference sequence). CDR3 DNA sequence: TGTGCCAGCAGCTTGGACAGGCTGGGCGACACTGAAGCTTTCTTT. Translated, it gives CASSLDRLGDTEAFF.

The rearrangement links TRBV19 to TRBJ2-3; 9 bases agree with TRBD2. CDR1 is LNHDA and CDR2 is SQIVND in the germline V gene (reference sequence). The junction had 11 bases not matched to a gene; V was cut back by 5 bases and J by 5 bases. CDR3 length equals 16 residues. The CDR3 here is CASSRDGGRGLDTQYF. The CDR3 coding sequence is TGTGCCAGTAGTCGAGACGGCGGGAGGGGATTAGATACGCAGTATTTT. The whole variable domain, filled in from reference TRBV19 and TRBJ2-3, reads DGGITQSPKYLFRKEGQNVTLSCEQNLNHDAMYWYRQDPGQGLRLIYYSQIVNDFQKGDIAEGYSVSREKKESFPLTVTSAQKNPTAFYLCASSRDGGRGLDTQYFGPGTRLTVL.

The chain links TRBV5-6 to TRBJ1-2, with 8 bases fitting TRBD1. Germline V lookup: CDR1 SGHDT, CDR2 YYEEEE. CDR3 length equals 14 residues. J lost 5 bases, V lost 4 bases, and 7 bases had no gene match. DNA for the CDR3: TGTGCCAGCAGCAGAGGGGACAGGACATATGGCTACACCTTC. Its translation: CASSRGDRTYGYTF.